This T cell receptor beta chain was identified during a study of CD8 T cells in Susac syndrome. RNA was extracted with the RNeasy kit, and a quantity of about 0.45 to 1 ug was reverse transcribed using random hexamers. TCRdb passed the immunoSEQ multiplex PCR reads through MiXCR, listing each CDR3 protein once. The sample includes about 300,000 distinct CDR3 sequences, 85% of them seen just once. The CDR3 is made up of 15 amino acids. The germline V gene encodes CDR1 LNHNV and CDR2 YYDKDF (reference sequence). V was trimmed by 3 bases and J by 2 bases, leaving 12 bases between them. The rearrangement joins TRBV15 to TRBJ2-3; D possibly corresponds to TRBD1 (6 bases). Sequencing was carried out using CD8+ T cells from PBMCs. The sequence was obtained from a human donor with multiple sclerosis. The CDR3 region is CATSRRDNPTDTQYF. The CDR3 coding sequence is TGTGCCACCAGCAGGAGGGACAATCCCACAGATACGCAGTATTTT.